Below, one T cell receptor beta chain is given with its context. Its antigen is unknown. At one of its ends the junction is not consistent with the germline gene, which may arise from a read error. A primer in the constant region served to generate TCR beta cDNA from 500 ng of total RNA. Slightly modified ARM-PCR served as the procedure for the TCR beta libraries. These libraries came from three rounds of nested multiplex PCR. TRBV1-TRBV30 forward primers paired with a C-beta reverse primer drove the first two PCR rounds, approximately 11 cycles each. MiXCR was run by TCRdb on the multiplex PCR reads, yielding one entry per CDR3 protein. The sample records around 120,000 distinct CDR3 sequences, 50% to 70% being singletons. CDR3 size: 14 residues. Per germline, CDR1 SGHNT and CDR2 YENEEA. The tissue used was unsorted bulk material of about 19-31 mg. RNA and DNA were co-extracted from it with the AllPrep DNA/RNA mini kit. Every tumor was sampled at five separate regions. The study found over 85% viable tumor cells in every tumor sample.

The data stem from a study of tumor-infiltrating lymphocytes in primary liver carcinoma. Overall study results and limits: Tumor top-250-clone fraction significantly exceeded that of blood (p = 0.039). Only about 8-24% of top clones showed up in all five tumor regions.

V is TRBV11-3 and J is TRBJ1-2; 8 bases align to TRBD1. This receptor was obtained from an older woman with primary liver carcinoma and hepatitis B virus infection. Sequenced input: liver tumor tissue from sampling region 1. As for subset: tumor region T1, superior pole. The CDR3 loop is CAGSAGQGMFGYTF. In DNA, the CDR3 is TGTGCCGGCAGCGCCGGACAGGGAATGTTTGGCTACACCTTC.